This T cell receptor beta chain was retrieved from a study of blood T cells in healthy people across ages (dated by TCRdb to between 2014 and 2016). Background on the whole study: In model experiments, roughly one uniquely barcoded TCR beta cDNA molecule per two T cells was captured by template switching. Using deep sequencing normalized with unique cDNA molecular identifiers, the study measured how TCR beta repertoire diversity changes with age. Four age groups were formed from the donors: young (average approximately 15 years), middle-aged (approximately 41), aged (around 62) and long-lived (roughly 88). To avoid experimental bias, donors of different ages were spread randomly across the sequencing lanes. For two donors (one aged 18 to 30 and one aged 80 or older), the study analyzed two additional independent replicas of 1 million unique cDNA reads from the same blood draw.

In the germline V gene, CDR1 corresponds to ENHRY and CDR2 to SYGVKD. V has 4 bases trimmed and J has 4 bases trimmed; junction bases matching no gene number 2. The CDR3 starts with the cysteine, ends with the phenylalanine, and has 14 residues. Only the CDR3 region is kept as DNA, spanning 42 bases read in frame from base 1. Regarding this clonotype: No antigen is known for it. It has no much larger one-base neighbor in the sample; base qualities were not kept.

On the study overall, not on this receptor specifically: As age increased, observed TCR beta diversity per million T cells dropped in a roughly linear way, and a significant reduction was already evident by age 40. The long-lived group showed more naive CD4+ T cells, fewer expanded clones and increased TCR diversity than the aged group, suggesting age selection. Conclusive comparison of naive and antigen-experienced compartments was prevented by the profiling of bulk unsorted PBMCs. Observed TCR beta diversity correlated strongly with the percentage of naive T cells measured by flow cytometry. Estimates of total diversity from one million sequenced T cells were regarded as lower bounds and underestimates. Because donor CMV infection status was unknown, age-related changes in expanded clonotypes were potentially confounded.

The library was made by 5' RACE. The instrument was an Illumina HiSeq 2500. A second PCR of about 6 to 12 cycles was run with a J-beta primer mix and a sample-barcoded 5' primer. A template-switch 5' adaptor carrying 12 random nucleotides introduced a unique molecular identifier onto each TCR beta cDNA molecule. Each sample yielded at least 2.5 million CDR3-containing paired-end reads. The Mint cDNA synthesis kit, primed by a TRBC-specific oligonucleotide, was used to synthesize first-strand cDNA from all RNA. Following uracil-DNA glycosylase treatment, all cDNA underwent a first 18-cycle PCR with the universal primers M1SS and BC2_uni_R. From the authors' description of their analysis: For normalization, 1 million high-quality reads, each with a distinct molecular identifier, were randomly selected from each sample. Reads sharing molecular identifiers were discarded rather than binned into consensus sequences. MiTCR, run with a Q25 quality threshold and the strictest error-elimination algorithm, handled CDR3 identification, clonotype clustering and error correction. Lower-bound total TCR beta diversity was estimated with a nonparametric unseen species model using Euler transformation. TCRdb reran the public reads through fastp at Q25 and MiXCR, keeping productive beta chains. Duplicate CDR3 protein sequences are folded into a single record with the most common DNA and genes. Clone size and V and J calls follow TCRdb, not the original study. The sample has 700,000 to 850,000 distinct CDR3 sequences on record, 36% of them singletons. 10% to 15% of the sample is held by the ten biggest clonotypes.

The 35 to 40 donors, aged 6 to 90 years, were systemically healthy Caucasian individuals from Russia. Approximately 9.3 milliliters of peripheral blood were collected from each donor into EDTA-treated Vacutainer tubes. Ficoll-Paque density-gradient centrifugation was used to isolate PBMCs, with at least 7 million per sample. Trizol reagent was used to extract total RNA from the PBMCs, yielding at least 5 micrograms per sample. The percentages of naive CD45RAhigh/CD27high T cells were determined by flow cytometry on a PBMC aliquot from every donor. The clonotype was recovered from a man aged 18 to 29 in good health. The V and J segments used are TRBV10-3 and TRBJ1-5; 9 bases in between match TRBD1. The specimen was blood. The DNA reads as follows: TGTGCCATCAGTGTGGGACAGGGAAATCAGCCCCAGCATTTT. This codes for CAISVGQGNQPQHF.